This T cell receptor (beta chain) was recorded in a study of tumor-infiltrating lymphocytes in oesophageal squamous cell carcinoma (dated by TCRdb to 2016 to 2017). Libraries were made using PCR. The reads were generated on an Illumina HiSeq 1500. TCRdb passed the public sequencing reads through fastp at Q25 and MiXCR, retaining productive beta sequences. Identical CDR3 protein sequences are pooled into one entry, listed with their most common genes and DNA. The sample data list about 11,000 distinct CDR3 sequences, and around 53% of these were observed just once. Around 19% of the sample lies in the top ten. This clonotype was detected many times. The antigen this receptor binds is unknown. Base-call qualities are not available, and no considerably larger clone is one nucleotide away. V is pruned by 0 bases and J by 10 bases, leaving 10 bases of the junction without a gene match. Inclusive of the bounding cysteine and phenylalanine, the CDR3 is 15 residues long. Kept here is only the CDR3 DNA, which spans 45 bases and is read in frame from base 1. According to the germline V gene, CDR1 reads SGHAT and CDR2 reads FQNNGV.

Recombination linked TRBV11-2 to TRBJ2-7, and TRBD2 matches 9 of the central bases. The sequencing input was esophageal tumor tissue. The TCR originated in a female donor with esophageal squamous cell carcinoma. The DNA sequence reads TGTGCCAGCAGCTTAGAGGCGGTTAGCGGGAGCTCTCAGTACTTC. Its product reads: CASSLEAVSGSSQYF.